Below are 17 T cell receptor beta chains sequenced from a single sample in a study of OX40 agonist ivuxolimab in advanced cancers. The assay was immunoSEQ multiplex PCR, and TCRdb's table has in-frame clones only and misses some. Here the sample spans 60,000 to 100,000 clones, approximately 95% being singletons. The source material was CD4+ or CD8+ T cells sorted from blood, sampled in a trial of the OX40 agonist ivuxolimab. The receptors were gathered from an adult with an advanced solid tumor such as melanoma, head and neck, liver or kidney cancer.

The V gene is TRBV27, the J gene TRBJ2-3; D is possibly TRBD1 (5 bases). This CDR3 region has 15 residues. V lost 2 bases, J lost 1 base, and 10 bases lay in between. CDR1 MNHEY and CDR2 SMNVEV come from the germline V gene (reference sequence). DNA for the CDR3: TGTGCCAGCAGTTTAGCAGGGCCGGGCACAGATACGCAGTATTTT. This gives the protein CASSLAGPGTDTQYF.

The chain employs TRBV19 and TRBJ2-1; D is unclear. CDR3 length equals 12 residues. Germline CDR1 LNHDA, CDR2 SQIVND (reference sequence). The V and J ends lost 5 bases and 7 bases respectively, with 9 bases between them. The CDR3 DNA reads TGTGCCAGTAGTCCCCAGGAGAATGAGCAGTTCTTC. It is translated as CASSPQENEQFF.

The chain uses TRBV7-2 and TRBJ1-5; 9 bases are a match to TRBD1. With V trimmed by 1 base and J by 4 bases, 2 bases remained unmatched. The length of the CDR3 is 15 residues. Germline-derived CDR1 and CDR2 are SGHTA and FQGNSA. Here the CDR3 reads CASSLGQGDNQPQHF. The CDR3 nucleotides read TGTGCCAGCAGCTTAGGACAGGGGGATAATCAGCCCCAGCATTTT.

The rearrangement joins TRBV27 to TRBJ2-1; D is unclear. The CDR3 consists of 11 residues. CDR1 is MNHEY and CDR2 is SMNVEV in the germline V gene (reference sequence). V gave up 1 base and J gave up 6 bases, with 1 base separating them. The CDR3 spells CASSLFNEQFF. The CDR3 coding sequence is TGTGCCAGCAGTTTATTCAATGAGCAGTTCTTC.

This rearrangement joins TRBV29-1 to TRBJ2-1, with D perhaps TRBD2 (5 bases). CDR3 size: 14 residues. Germline values: CDR1 SQVTM, CDR2 ANQGSEA. V was shortened by 2 bases and J by 2 bases, with 10 bases between the two germline ends. The CDR3 region has the DNA TGCAGCGTTGAACGGGAAAGAGCCTACAATGAGCAGTTCTTC. Protein: CSVERERAYNEQFF.

The CDR3 DNA follows: TGCGCCAGCAGCCCGGGACAGCGGAACACTGAAGCTTTCTTT. It encodes CASSPGQRNTEAFF. The chain combines TRBV5-1 with TRBJ1-1; the match to TRBD1 covers 7 bases. V was clipped by 4 bases and J by 1 base; unmatched bases: 4. Looked up from germline, CDR1 is SGHRS and CDR2 is YFSETQ. The CDR3 consists of 14 residues.

The rearrangement uses TRBV21-1 and TRBJ1-5; no DNA check was done on the table's D call, TRBD1. TRBV21-1 is given as a pseudogene. This CDR3 region has 19 residues. For the CDR3, the DNA is TGTGCCAGCAGCAAAAAGACAGGGGCCCAACCCTATAGCAATCAGCCCCAGCATTTT. Its translation: CASSKKTGAQPYSNQPQHF.

The CDR3 region has the DNA TGTGCCAGTAGTATAGACCCAGCGATTGCTTTCTTT. Translated, it gives CASSIDPAIAFF. This chain uses TRBV19 with TRBJ1-1; D unclear. The CDR3 runs 12 residues. The V and J ends lost 0 bases and 11 bases respectively, with 10 bases between them. CDR1 is LNHDA and CDR2 is SQIVND in the germline V gene (reference sequence).

The V and J genes are TRBV6-5 and TRBJ2-5; perhaps TRBD1 as D (6 bases). The end of the DNA is better explained by TRBJ2-7, so the J call may be wrong. Germline V lookup: CDR1 MNHEY, CDR2 SVGAGI. The CDR3 is 15 residues long. CDR3 amino acids: CASSYSAGDSYEQYF. The CDR3 region has the DNA TGTGCCAGCAGTTACTCGGCAGGGGATTCCTACGAGCAGTACTTC.

This clone showed up just once. The rearrangement joins TRBV7-6 to TRBJ2-3; 16 bases align to TRBD2. V was clipped by 3 bases and J by 1 base; unmatched bases: 4. Per the germline V gene, CDR1 is SGHVS and CDR2 is FNYEAQ. CDR3 length: 18 residues. The CDR3 here is CASSLGLAGGPGTDTQYF. The CDR3 region has the DNA TGTGCCAGCAGCTTGGGACTAGCGGGGGGGCCAGGCACAGATACGCAGTATTTT.

The rearrangement joins TRBV7-2 to TRBJ2-7; TRBD1 aligns across 9 bases. Germline V lookup: CDR1 SGHTA, CDR2 FQGNSA. Trimming removed 2 bases from V and 2 bases from J; junction bases left unmatched: 4. This CDR3 has 15 amino acids. CDR3 nucleotides: TGTGCCAGCAGCTTAACCCGGGACAGGGCCTACGAGCAGTACTTC. Translated, it gives CASSLTRDRAYEQYF.

V usage is TRBV4-3 and J usage is TRBJ2-3, with D unclear. V lost 0 bases and J lost 5, with 3 bases in between. The CDR3 runs 12 residues. The germline V gene encodes CDR1 LGHNA and CDR2 YSLEER. CDR3 loop: CASSQDLDTQYF. The CDR3, as DNA: TGCGCCAGCAGCCAAGATTTAGATACGCAGTATTTT.

This clone was detected once. The chain links TRBV4-3 to TRBJ1-2, with unresolved D. V dropped 0 bases and J dropped 8 bases, with 16 bases sitting between them. The CDR3 consists of 15 residues. From germline, CDR1 is LGHNA and CDR2 YSLEER. CDR3 coding DNA: TGCGCCAGCAGCCAAGAAGTTGAGATGTTAGGGGGCTACACCTTC. Residues: CASSQEVEMLGGYTF.

CDR3 sequence (DNA): TGCGCCAGCAGCCAAGATGGATCGGGGTTACTGGGCTCTGGCTACACCTTC. Translated, it gives CASSQDGSGLLGSGYTF. This rearrangement joins TRBV4-1 to TRBJ1-2; D not resolved. Germline V gene data show CDR1 as MGHRA and CDR2 as YSYEKL. V was clipped by 0 bases and J by 7 bases, with 21 bases between them. This CDR3 is 17 amino acids long.

The chain couples TRBV5-1 to TRBJ2-7, with D possibly being TRBD1 (6 bases). Trimming stripped 4 bases from V and 3 bases from J, with 14 bases between. This CDR3 spans 14 amino acids. Germline-derived CDR1 and CDR2 are SGHRS and YFSETQ. In nucleotides, the CDR3 is TGCGCCAGCAGCCTGGACAGACAGTTCTACGAGCAGTACTTC. Its protein product is CASSLDRQFYEQYF.

The rearrangement joins TRBV29-1 to TRBJ1-2, with D perhaps TRBD1 (6 bases). Trimming left V 6 bases short and J 4 bases short, with 12 bases between. Per the germline V gene, CDR1 is SQVTM and CDR2 is ANQGSEA. The CDR3 sequence is 12 residues long. CDR3 in amino acids: CSVPGTPYGYTF. The DNA for the CDR3 is TGCAGCGTCCCCGGGACACCCTATGGCTACACCTTC.

J is TRBJ1-3 and V is TRBV28; unclear D gene. V gave up 2 bases and J gave up 0 bases, with 8 bases separating them. CDR3 length: 15 amino acids. Per the germline V gene, CDR1 is MDHEN and CDR2 is SYDVKM. CDR3 in DNA: TGTGCCAGCAGTTTAACGGGAATCTCTGGAAACACCATATATTTT. Amino acids: CASSLTGISGNTIYF.